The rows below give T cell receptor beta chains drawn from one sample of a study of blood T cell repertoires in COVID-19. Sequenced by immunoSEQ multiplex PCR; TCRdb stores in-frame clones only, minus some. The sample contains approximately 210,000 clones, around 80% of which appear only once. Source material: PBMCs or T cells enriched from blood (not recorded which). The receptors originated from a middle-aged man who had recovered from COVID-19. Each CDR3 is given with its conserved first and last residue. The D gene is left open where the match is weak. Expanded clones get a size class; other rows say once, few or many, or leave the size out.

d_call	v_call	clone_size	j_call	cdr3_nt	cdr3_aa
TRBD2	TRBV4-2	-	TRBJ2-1	TGTGCCAGCAGCCAACCCCCGGGACTAGACTACAATGAGCAGTTCTTC	CASSQPPGLDYNEQFF
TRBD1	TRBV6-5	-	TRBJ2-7	TGTGCCAGCAGCTTACAGGGGGGCGGATACGAGCAGTACTTC	CASSLQGGGYEQYF
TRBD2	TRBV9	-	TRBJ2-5	TGTGCCAGCAGCGTAGGGACTAGCGTTGAAGAGACCCAGTACTTC	CASSVGTSVEETQYF
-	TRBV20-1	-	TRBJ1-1	TGCAGTGCTTCGAAACAGGCTGAAGCTTTCTTT	CSASKQAEAFF
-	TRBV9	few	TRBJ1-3	TGTGCCAGCAGCGTAGATTACTCTGGAAACACCATATATTTT	CASSVDYSGNTIYF
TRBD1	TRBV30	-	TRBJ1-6	TGTGCCTGGAGTGCAACGGACAGGGCCAATTCACCCCTCCACTTT	CAWSATDRANSPLHF
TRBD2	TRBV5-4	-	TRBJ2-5	TGTGCCAGCAGCTTGGTGGCCTCTAGCGGCCCACAAGAGACCCAGTACTTC	CASSLVASSGPQETQYF
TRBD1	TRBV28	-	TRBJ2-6	TGTGCCAGCAGTTTACAGACAGGGGTTGGGGCCAACGTCCTGACTTTC	CASSLQTGVGANVLTF
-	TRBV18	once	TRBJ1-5	TGTGCCAGCTCACCATCAGGTACTCAGCCCCAGCATTTT	CASSPSGTQPQHF
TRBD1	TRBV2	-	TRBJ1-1	TGTGCCAGCAGTACTCGACAGGGAGGAGGGACTGAAGCTTTCTTT	CASSTRQGGGTEAFF
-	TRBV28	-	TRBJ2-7	TGTGCCAGCAGTTTTTGGCGGGCTACGGTATACGAGCAGTACTTC	CASSFWRATVYEQYF
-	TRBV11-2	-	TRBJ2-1	TGTGCCAGCAGCTTAGCTGACTCTCTTTTTGAGCAGTTCTTC	CASSLADSLFEQFF
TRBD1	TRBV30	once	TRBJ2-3	TGTGCCTGGGAACTGGACAGGGCAGGCACAGATACGCAGTATTTT	CAWELDRAGTDTQYF
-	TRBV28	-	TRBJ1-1	TGTGCCAGCAGTGAGTACTCGCAGGGGTTTAACACTGAAGCTTTCTTT	CASSEYSQGFNTEAFF
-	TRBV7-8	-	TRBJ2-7	TGTGCCAGCAGCCCGAGCTCCTACGAGCAGTACTTC	CASSPSSYEQYF
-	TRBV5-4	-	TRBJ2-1	TGTGCCAGCAGCTTGGAACAGGCAAGTGAGCAGTTCTTC	CASSLEQASEQFF
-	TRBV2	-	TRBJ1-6	TGTGCCAGCACGAAACAGCGGGAGAATAATTCACCCCTCCACTTT	CASTKQRENNSPLHF
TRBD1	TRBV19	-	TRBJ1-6	TGTGCCAGTAGTTTGGGGACAGGCAATTCACCCCTCCACTTT	CASSLGTGNSPLHF
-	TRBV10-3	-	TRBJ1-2	TGTGCCATTCGACCCGAGCCTCGGGATTGGTACACCTTC	CAIRPEPRDWYTF
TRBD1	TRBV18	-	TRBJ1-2	TGTGCCAGCTCACCGACAGGGCTATATGGCTACACCTTC	CASSPTGLYGYTF
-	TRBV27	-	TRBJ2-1	TGTGCCAGCAGTTTAGGTATGACGGGGAGTTACTTCTACAATGAGCAGTTCTTC	CASSLGMTGSYFYNEQFF
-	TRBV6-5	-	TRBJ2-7	TGTGCCAGCAGTTACGGGCCGTCCTACGAGCAGTACTTC	CASSYGPSYEQYF
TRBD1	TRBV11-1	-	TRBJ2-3	TGTGCCAGCAGCACACCCCGACAGGGGTCAGATACGCAGTATTTT	CASSTPRQGSDTQYF
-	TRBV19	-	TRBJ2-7	TGTGCCAGTAGCCGGGAGATTTCCTACGAGCAGTACTTC	CASSREISYEQYF
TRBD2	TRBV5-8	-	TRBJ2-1	TGTGCCAGCAGCCGACTAGCGGGGGGGCTATCCTACAATGAGCAGTTCTTC	CASSRLAGGLSYNEQFF
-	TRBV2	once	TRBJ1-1	TGTGCCAGCAGGTCCTCGGGGTGGGGAACTGAAGCTTTCTTT	CASRSSGWGTEAFF
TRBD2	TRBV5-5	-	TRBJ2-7	TGTGCCAGCACCCTGGGTCTAGCGGGGGGGAAGTCCTACGAGCAGTACTTC	CASTLGLAGGKSYEQYF
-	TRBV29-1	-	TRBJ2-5	TGCAGCGTCCAGGGTGGCGGTCAAGAGACCCAGTACTTC	CSVQGGGQETQYF
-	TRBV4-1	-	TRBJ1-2	TGCGCCAGCAGCCAAGGGACGGGCAGGGACAATGGCTACACCTTC	CASSQGTGRDNGYTF
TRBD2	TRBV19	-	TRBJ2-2	TGTGCCAGTAGAAGGCGGGAGAACGCCGGGGAGCTGTTTTTT	CASRRRENAGELFF
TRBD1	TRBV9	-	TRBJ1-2	TGTGCCAGCAGCGACCCAGTCACAGGGGCAGGGGGCTACACCTTC	CASSDPVTGAGGYTF
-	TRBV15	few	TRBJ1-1	TGTGCCACCAGCAGACCAGGACGGGGGAGAACGACTGAAGCTTTCTTT	CATSRPGRGRTTEAFF
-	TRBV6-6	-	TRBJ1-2	TGTGCCAGCAGTTCCGGGGGAAATCGTGGCTACACCTTC	CASSSGGNRGYTF
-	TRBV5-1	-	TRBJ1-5	TGCGCCAGCAGCAGGGACTCCAATCAGCCCCAGCATTTT	CASSRDSNQPQHF
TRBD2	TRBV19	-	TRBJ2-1	TGTGCCAGTAGTTCGGGACTAGCGGGAGGAGGAACTGAGCAGTTCTTC	CASSSGLAGGGTEQFF
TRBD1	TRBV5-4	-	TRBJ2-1	TGTGCCAGCAGCTTACAGGGGTGGCAGTTCTTC	CASSLQGWQFF
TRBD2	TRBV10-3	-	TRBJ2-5	TGTGCCATCAGTGATTCTCCCGGGACTAGCGGGAGTAGGTTGGGGGCCCAGTACTTC	CAISDSPGTSGSRLGAQYF
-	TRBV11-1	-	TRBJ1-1	TGTGCCAGCGGGAAGCCGGGGGGGAACACTGAAGCTTTCTTT	CASGKPGGNTEAFF
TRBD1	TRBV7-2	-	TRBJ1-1	TGTGCCAGCAGCGAGGACAGGGGGCCGAACACTGAAGCTTTCTTT	CASSEDRGPNTEAFF
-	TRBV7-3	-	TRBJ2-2	TGTGCCAGCAGCGCCCAACTAGGCGGGGAGCTGTTTTTT	CASSAQLGGELFF
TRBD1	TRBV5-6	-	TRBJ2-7	TGTGCCAGCAGCTCGCCGGGACAGGGCTACGAGCAGTACTTC	CASSSPGQGYEQYF
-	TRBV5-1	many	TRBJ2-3	TGCGCCAGCAGCTTGGATTCTACTTATAGCACAGATACGCAGTATTTT	CASSLDSTYSTDTQYF
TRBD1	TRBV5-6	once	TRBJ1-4	TGTGCCAGCAGCTGGGGGACAGGGGGCTCAACTAATGAAAAACTGTTTTTT	CASSWGTGGSTNEKLFF
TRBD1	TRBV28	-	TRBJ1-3	TGTGCCAGCAGCCCAGGGGGTACCAGCTCTGGAAACACCATATATTTT	CASSPGGTSSGNTIYF
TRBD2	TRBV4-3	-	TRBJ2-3	TGCGCCAGCAGCCAAAGTGGGACTAGATCAGATACGCAGTATTTT	CASSQSGTRSDTQYF
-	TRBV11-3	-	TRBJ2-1	TGTGCCAGCAGCCCCGGAGGAGGTAGCTCCTACAATGAGCAGTTCTTC	CASSPGGGSSYNEQFF
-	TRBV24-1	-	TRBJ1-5	TGTGCCACCAGTGATCCAACAGGGATGGATGGCAATCAGCCCCAGCATTTT	CATSDPTGMDGNQPQHF
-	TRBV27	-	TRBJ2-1	TGTGCCAGCAGTTTGGGGGGTAATGAGCAGTTCTTC	CASSLGGNEQFF
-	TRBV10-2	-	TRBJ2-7	TGCGCCAGCAGTGAGTCTCAGGGGCGGTGGAGCGAGCAGTACTTC	CASSESQGRWSEQYF
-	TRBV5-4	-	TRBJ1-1	TGTGCCAGCAGCTTGGAGAGGAGGAGCACTGAAGCTTTCTTT	CASSLERRSTEAFF
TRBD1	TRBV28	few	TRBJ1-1	TGTGCCAGCAGCATCGACAGGGTGTGGACTGAAGCTTTCTTT	CASSIDRVWTEAFF
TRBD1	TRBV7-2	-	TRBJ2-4	TGTGCCAGCAGCCAACTTGGACAGGGGGCGGGCATTCAGTACTTC	CASSQLGQGAGIQYF
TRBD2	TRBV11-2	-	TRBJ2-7	TGTGCCAGCAGCCTTACCCTAGCGGGAGGGCGGGAGCAGTACTTC	CASSLTLAGGREQYF